Presented here are 30 T cell receptor beta chains from one specimen sequenced in a study of blood T cell repertoires in COVID-19. Produced via immunoSEQ multiplex PCR; TCRdb's table is partial and in-frame only. The sample holds some 120,000 clones, 80% to 95% seen once. Specimen: peripheral blood. Receptor source: a man aged 50 to 60 with COVID-19, enrolled during active disease.

The chain combines TRBV29-1 with TRBJ2-7, with D possibly being TRBD1 (6 bases). The V end lost 5 bases, the J end lost 9 bases, and 14 bases lay between the germline ends. This CDR3 is 11 amino acids long. Germline-derived CDR1 and CDR2 are SQVTM and ANQGSEA. The CDR3 DNA is TGCAGCGTTACTGCAGGGGAAGGGCAGTACTTC. Its translation: CSVTAGEGQYF.

The chain is built from TRBV29-1 and TRBJ2-5; TRBD2 matches 9 bases. Germline assignment: CDR1 SQVTM and CDR2 ANQGSEA. The CDR3 loop spans 14 amino acids. V lost 4 bases, J lost 5 bases, and 8 bases stayed unmatched. The CDR3 DNA sequence: TGCAGCGTTGCGGTAGCGGGAGTGACGGAGACCCAGTACTTC. This codes for CSVAVAGVTETQYF.

This sequence joins TRBV12-3 or TRBV12-4 and TRBJ1-1; TRBD1 matches at 8 bases. The CDR3 loop spans 13 amino acids. V lost 5 bases and J lost 4; bases outside the gene matches: 3. CDR3 sequence (DNA): TGTGCCAGCAGTCAGGGGGCTGGCACTGAAGCTTTCTTT. This codes for CASSQGAGTEAFF.

The rearrangement links TRBV3-1 (or the pseudogene TRBV3-2) to TRBJ2-3, with 8 bases identical to TRBD2. The CDR3 has 15 residues. V gave up 0 bases and J gave up 3 bases; unmatched junction bases: 2. Per the germline V gene, CDR1 is LGHDT and CDR2 is YNNKEL (reference sequence). As DNA, the CDR3 is TGTGCCAGCAGCCAAGATCGACTAGCGACAGATACGCAGTATTTT. This translates into CASSQDRLATDTQYF.

This clone is a singleton in its sample. V is TRBV18 and J is TRBJ1-2; D gene unclear. The germline V and J ends were trimmed by 1 base and 2 bases, with 14 bases remaining between them. The CDR3 is 16 amino acids. Germline V gene lookup returns CDR1 KGHSH and CDR2 LQKENI. In DNA form, the CDR3 reads TGTGCCAGCTCACCACGGGCGCAATACCCAAACTATGGCTACACCTTC. Translation: CASSPRAQYPNYGYTF.

The chain joins TRBV6-1 to TRBJ1-3, with TRBD1 matching over 7 bases. The germline CDR1 and CDR2 sequences are MNHNS and SASEGT. After removal of 6 bases from V and 0 bases from J, the junction contained 8 bases not matched to a gene. The CDR3 extends over 16 amino acids. The CDR3 DNA sequence: TGTGCCAGCAGGGAATGGGACAGCCCCTCTGGAAACACCATATATTTT. Translating it yields CASREWDSPSGNTIYF.

This chain joins TRBV5-5 and TRBJ2-7, with TRBD2 matching 7 bases. With V trimmed by 0 bases and J by 4 bases, 1 base remained unmatched. Germline V gives CDR1 SGHKS, CDR2 YYEKEE (reference sequence). The CDR3 runs 13 residues. CDR3 sequence (DNA): TGTGCCAGCAGCTTGGGCGGGGGATACGAGCAGTACTTC. It specifies CASSLGGGYEQYF.

This clone was observed a few times. This chain connects TRBV9 to TRBJ2-3; 11 bases are a match to TRBD2. Germline lookup yields CDR1 SGDLS and CDR2 YYNGEE. The CDR3 is 20 amino acids. V was pared by 0 bases and J by 1 base, with 13 bases of the junction left unmatched. Written as DNA, the CDR3 is TGTGCCAGCAGCGTAGAAGGGGGTAGCGGGAGGGCCCATCGCACAGATACGCAGTATTTT. Residues: CASSVEGGSGRAHRTDTQYF.

The chain has TRBV5-1 and TRBJ2-1; 7 nucleotides line up with TRBD2. The CDR3 length is 12 residues. In germline, CDR1 is SGHRS, CDR2 YFSETQ. V gave up 6 bases and J gave up 9 bases; unmatched junction bases: 6. The DNA of the CDR3 is TGCGCCAGCAAGGCGGGAGATAGTGAGCAGTTCTTC. Translation: CASKAGDSEQFF.

A word on this clone: The identical CDR3 is also encoded by other nucleotide sequences in the sample. This chain connects TRBV29-1 to TRBJ2-7; 8 bases line up with TRBD1. With V trimmed by 6 bases and J by 2 bases, 0 bases remained unmatched. CDR1 and CDR2 (germline): SQVTM, ANQGSEA. This CDR3 has 11 residues. The CDR3 DNA reads TGCAGCGTGGGACAGGCCTACGAGCAGTACTTC. Its protein is CSVGQAYEQYF.

This clone was recorded only once. This rearrangement joins TRBV4-2 to TRBJ2-1; maybe TRBD2 (5 bases). The V end was cut by 0 bases, the J end by 8 bases, with 20 bases between. The CDR3 consists of 17 residues. Germline CDR1 LGHNA, CDR2 YNFKEQ. The CDR3 DNA is TGTGCCAGCAGCCAAGAGCAATCCCCTACCCCGCGGGATGAGCAGTTCTTC. This sequence encodes CASSQEQSPTPRDEQFF.

The gene calls are TRBV5-1 and TRBJ2-1; TRBD2 agrees at 7 bases. Trimming removed 3 bases from V and 10 bases from J; junction bases left unmatched: 4. The CDR3 consists of 12 residues. Per the germline V gene, CDR1 is SGHRS and CDR2 is YFSETQ. This CDR3 is CASSSGTKEQFF. The CDR3 DNA reads as TGCGCCAGCAGCTCAGGGACTAAAGAGCAGTTCTTC.

V usage is TRBV2 and J usage is TRBJ2-7; D not resolved. CDR1 SNHLY and CDR2 FYNNEI come from the germline V gene. The germline V and J ends were trimmed by 8 bases and 3 bases, with 5 bases remaining between them. This CDR3 has 10 residues. In DNA form, the CDR3 reads TGTGCCAGCCTACTCTACGAGCAGTACGTC. Protein: CASLLYEQYV.

The V gene is TRBV6-2 or TRBV6-3, the J gene TRBJ2-1, with a tentative D call TRBD2 (6 bases). The CDR3 spans 15 residues. Between the trimmed V and J ends, which lost 6 bases and 9 bases, there was a span of 21 bases. Germline V gives CDR1 MNHEY, CDR2 SVGEGT. The DNA of the CDR3 is TGTGCCAGCAGCTTACCGGGACTGCCCCCTGGTGAGCAGTTCTTC. Amino acid sequence: CASSLPGLPPGEQFF.

The chain couples TRBV29-1 to TRBJ1-1; TRBD1 matches 9 bases. The CDR3 is 13 amino acids. Per germline, CDR1 SQVTM and CDR2 ANQGSEA. The ends lost 6 bases at V and 3 bases at J; junction bases unmatched: 5. The CDR3 spells CSVTGTGYTEAFF. The CDR3 DNA sequence: TGCAGCGTGACCGGGACAGGGTACACTGAAGCTTTCTTT. The full variable domain, its missing parts supplied by reference TRBV29-1 and TRBJ1-1, is SAVISQKPSRDICQRGTSLTIQCQVDSQVTMMFWYRQQPGQSLTLIATANQGSEATYESGFVIDKFPISRPNLTFSTLTVSNMSPEDSSIYLCSVTGTGYTEAFFGQGTRLTVV.

This clone was seen more than once but under ten times. The V gene is TRBV2, the J gene TRBJ1-4; tentative D call: TRBD1 (6 bases). The germline V and J ends were trimmed by 7 bases and 8 bases, with 11 bases remaining between them. The CDR3 is 12 amino acids. Looked up from germline, CDR1 is SNHLY and CDR2 is FYNNEI. The CDR3 DNA reads TGTGCCAGCATGGGGGGGCGGGAAAAACTGTTTTTT. This gives the protein CASMGGREKLFF.

The gene calls are TRBV28 and TRBJ2-7; 10 bases match TRBD2. Per germline, CDR1 MDHEN and CDR2 SYDVKM. The CDR3 runs 13 residues. Here the CDR3 reads CATTPSGSYEQYF. The DNA of the CDR3 is TGTGCTACCACCCCTAGCGGGAGTTACGAGCAGTACTTC.

V gene TRBV19 combines with J gene TRBJ2-5, with TRBD2 identical over 14 bases. Germline CDR1 LNHDA, CDR2 SQIVND (reference sequence). The V and J ends lost 5 bases and 4 bases, in that order; junction bases with no gene match: 6. CDR3 length: 16 amino acids. CDR3 loop: CASSATSGREGETQYF. DNA for the CDR3: TGTGCCAGTAGTGCGACTAGCGGGAGGGAAGGAGAGACCCAGTACTTC.

The chain joins TRBV19 to TRBJ2-5, with a weak D call TRBD2 (6 bases). CDR3 length: 15 amino acids. Germline CDR1 and CDR2: LNHDA and SQIVND (reference sequence). The V end lost 3 bases, the J end lost 5 bases, and 16 bases lay between the germline ends. In DNA, the CDR3 is TGTGCCAGTAGTATTGGGACTGGCCTCCCGGAGACCCAGTACTTC. Its translation: CASSIGTGLPETQYF.

The genes are TRBV19 and TRBJ2-7, with 9 bases lining up with TRBD1. The CDR3 runs to 16 residues. CDR1 is LNHDA and CDR2 is SQIVND in the germline V gene (reference sequence). The ends lost 5 bases at V and 2 bases at J; junction bases unmatched: 10. This chain's CDR3 is CASSLRDRAGTYEQYV. Here the CDR3 DNA reads TGTGCCAGTAGTCTCCGGGACAGGGCTGGCACCTACGAGCAGTACGTC.

The V gene is TRBV11-2, the J gene TRBJ2-1, with TRBD2 matching over 10 bases. CDR3 length: 16 residues. Germline-derived CDR1 and CDR2 are SGHAT and FQNNGV. J lost 8 bases, V lost 1 base, and 8 bases had no gene match. The CDR3 spells CASSLGASGRTDEQFF. The CDR3 bases are TGTGCCAGCAGCTTAGGTGCTAGCGGGAGAACGGATGAGCAGTTCTTC.

The V gene is TRBV21-1, the J gene TRBJ2-1; TRBD2 is the table's D call, not checked against the DNA. TRBV21-1 is a documented pseudogene. This CDR3 contains 15 residues. The CDR3 region is CASSKGRGTRNEQFF. The CDR3, as DNA: TGTGCCAGCAGCAAAGGAAGGGGGACTAGGAATGAGCAGTTCTTC.

The rearrangement links TRBV9 to TRBJ1-1; D gene ambiguous. V was clipped by 0 bases and J by 3 bases, with 9 bases between them. This CDR3 has 14 amino acids. The germline gives CDR1 SGDLS, CDR2 YYNGEE. The CDR3 bases are TGTGCCAGCAGCGTAGGTAGTCAATACACTGAAGCTTTCTTT. Translated, it gives CASSVGSQYTEAFF. The entire variable domain, with the rest obtained from reference TRBV9 and TRBJ1-1, is as follows: DSGVTQTPKHLITATGQRVTLRCSPRSGDLSVYWYQQSLDQGLQFLIQYYNGEERAKGNILERFSAQQFPDLHSELNLSSLELGDSALYFCASSVGSQYTEAFFGQGTRLTVV.

This CDR3 reads CASSFGGGYEQYF. The CDR3 nucleotides are TGTGCCAGCAGCTTCGGGGGGGGCTACGAGCAGTACTTC. The rearrangement uses TRBV7-2 and TRBJ2-7; 8 bases are a match to TRBD2. V shed 3 bases and J 3 bases; nucleotides not matched to a gene: 1. The germline gives CDR1 SGHTA, CDR2 FQGNSA. The CDR3 spans 13 residues.

The chain couples TRBV19 to TRBJ1-5; D remains unclear. CDR3 size: 15 residues. V dropped 7 bases and J dropped 1 base, with 14 bases sitting between them. The germline gives CDR1 LNHDA, CDR2 SQIVND (reference sequence). CDR3 in amino acids: CASTSEGVSNQPQHF. CDR3 bases: TGTGCCAGTACCTCAGAGGGAGTGAGCAATCAGCCCCAGCATTTT.

J is TRBJ1-4 and V is TRBV11-2, with D hard to call. Germline CDR1 SGHAT, CDR2 FQNNGV. Trimming cost V 1 base and J 4 bases, with 7 bases left between them. The CDR3 has 14 amino acids. CDR3 protein: CASSLAGVNEKLFF. For the CDR3, the DNA is TGTGCCAGCAGCTTAGCTGGAGTTAATGAAAAACTGTTTTTT.

V is TRBV5-4 and J is TRBJ2-7; TRBD2 matches at 10 bases. From germline, CDR1 is SGHNT and CDR2 YYREEE (reference sequence). J was trimmed by 5 bases and V by 5 bases; bases with no gene match: 10. This CDR3 region has 15 residues. CDR3 region: CASSSSGRARNEQYF. The CDR3 bases are TGTGCCAGCAGTTCGAGCGGGAGGGCCCGGAACGAGCAGTACTTC.

The V call is TRBV30, the J call TRBJ2-7; D remains unclear. In germline, CDR1 is GTSNPN, CDR2 SVGIG (reference sequence). The V end was cut by 0 bases, the J end by 4 bases, with 7 bases between. The CDR3 length is 12 residues. This chain's CDR3 is CAWSVDKYEQYV. In nucleotides, the CDR3 is TGTGCCTGGAGTGTCGACAAGTACGAGCAGTACGTC.

The rearrangement uses TRBV4-3 and TRBJ1-4; D is perhaps TRBD1 (6 bases). This CDR3 has 16 amino acids. Germline CDR1 is LGHNA and CDR2 is YSLEER. The V gene lost 0 bases and the J gene lost 12 bases, with 20 bases spanning the gap. The CDR3 DNA follows: TGCGCCAGCAGCCAAGAGCACAGGGATCCCTCTGGGGAACTGTTTTTT. Translated: CASSQEHRDPSGELFF.

The chain joins TRBV21-1 to TRBJ1-5; the table's D call of TRBD1 was not tested on the DNA. TRBV21-1 is listed as a pseudogene. The length of the CDR3 is 19 residues. CDR3 bases: TGTGCCAGCAGCCTTCACCGCGTATCAGGGCTTTATAGCAATCAGCCCCAGCATTTT. Translating it yields CASSLHRVSGLYSNQPQHF.